These 26 T cell receptor beta chains were sequenced from one sample in a study of cytomegalovirus exposure and HLA in healthy donors. Use of 60 Vbeta and 13 Jbeta primers characterized the PCR. Only in-frame clones appear in the TCRdb table, and some are missing; sequencing was by immunoSEQ multiplex PCR. The table lists approximately 180,000 clones, roughly 79% of them singletons, with just under 5% in the top ten. The sequencing input was PBMCs. The origin of the receptors is a woman between 18 and 29 years old in good health and CMV-seropositive.

This clone was detected once. CDR3 sequence reads: CASSTYYEQYF. CDR3 DNA sequence: TGTGCCAGCAGCACCTACTACGAGCAGTACTTC. The V and J genes are TRBV7-2 and TRBJ2-7; no clear D gene. The CDR3 contains 11 residues. V gave up 5 bases and J gave up 3 bases, with 5 bases separating them. Germline V gives CDR1 SGHTA, CDR2 FQGNSA.

The V gene is TRBV2, the J gene TRBJ1-5, with a possible D match to TRBD1 (6 bases). The germline gives CDR1 SNHLY, CDR2 FYNNEI. Trimming took 1 base from V and 5 from J, leaving 12 bases between them. CDR3 length: 15 amino acids. This chain's CDR3 is CASSEGAGDHQPQHF. In DNA, the CDR3 is TGTGCCAGCAGTGAAGGGGCAGGGGATCATCAGCCCCAGCATTTT.

This chain uses TRBV7-2 with TRBJ1-6; the D is unclear. CDR3 size: 13 residues. In germline, CDR1 is SGHTA, CDR2 FQGNSA. The V gene lost 1 base and the J gene lost 7 bases, with 5 bases spanning the gap. CDR3 region: CASSLDGNSPLHF. CDR3 nucleotides: TGTGCCAGCAGCTTAGACGGGAATTCACCCCTCCACTTT. The full variable domain, its missing parts supplied by reference TRBV7-2 and TRBJ1-6, is GAGVSQSPSNKVTEKGKDVELRCDPISGHTALYWYRQSLGQGLEFLIYFQGNSAPDKSGLPSDRFSAERTGGSVSTLTIQRTQQEDSAVYLCASSLDGNSPLHFGNGTRLTVT.

Turning to this clone: The same CDR3 arises from other DNA sequences in this sample as well. V gene TRBV5-6 combines with J gene TRBJ2-5; D remains unclear. The germline V gene has CDR1 SGHDT and CDR2 YYEEEE. The V gene lost 0 bases and the J gene lost 7 bases, with 4 bases spanning the gap. The length of the CDR3 is 11 residues. The CDR3 nucleotides read TGTGCCAGCAGCTTGGCCTCGACCCAGTACTTC. Its protein is CASSLASTQYF.

A remark on this clone: At one end the junction does not follow the germline gene, possibly because of a read error. V is TRBV19 and J is TRBJ1-5, with 8 bases fitting TRBD1. This CDR3 is built from 16 residues. Germline assignment: CDR1 LNHDA and CDR2 SQIVND (reference sequence). The CDR3: CASRKGGTGINQRQHF. Written as DNA, the CDR3 is TGTGCCAGTAGAAAAGGCGGGACAGGCATAAACCAGCGCCAGCATTTT. Complete variable domain (other parts from reference TRBV19 and TRBJ1-5): DGGITQSPKYLFRKEGQNVTLSCEQNLNHDAMYWYRQDPGQGLRLIYYSQIVNDFQKGDIAEGYSVSREKKESFPLTVTSAQKNPTAFYLCASRKGGTGINQRQHFGDGTRLSIL.

The CDR3 bases are TGCGCCAGCAGCTCAGGACTAGCGGGGGGGCCACGAGAGACCCAGTACTTC. Residues: CASSSGLAGGPRETQYF. The V call is TRBV5-1, the J call TRBJ2-5; 15 nucleotides agree with TRBD2. The CDR3 length is 17 residues. From germline, CDR1 is SGHRS and CDR2 YFSETQ. The trim removed 3 bases at V and 4 bases at J, leaving 7 bases unmatched. The full variable domain, its missing parts supplied by reference TRBV5-1 and TRBJ2-5, is KAGVTQTPRYLIKTRGQQVTLSCSPISGHRSVSWYQQTPGQGLQFLFEYFSETQRNKGNFPGRFSGRQFSNSRSEMNVSTLELGDSALYLCASSSGLAGGPRETQYFGPGTRLLVL.

The chain recombines TRBV5-4 with TRBJ2-7; possible D gene TRBD2, 6 bases. V shed 0 bases and J shed 0 bases, with 10 bases lying between them. Germline V gives CDR1 SGHNT, CDR2 YYREEE (reference sequence). The CDR3 length is 15 residues. The CDR3: CASSLDDGSSYEQYF. In DNA form, the CDR3 reads TGTGCCAGCAGCTTGGACGACGGGAGCTCCTACGAGCAGTACTTC.

CDR3: CASSTRTGENSGANVLTF. In DNA form, the CDR3 reads TGTGCCAGCAGCACCCGGACAGGGGAAAACTCTGGGGCCAACGTCCTGACTTTC. V and J are TRBV9 and TRBJ2-6, with 9 bases lining up with TRBD1. The V segment lost 4 bases and the J segment 0 bases; nucleotides outside the gene matches: 8. The CDR3 runs 18 residues. Germline assignment: CDR1 SGDLS and CDR2 YYNGEE. Using reference TRBV9 and TRBJ2-6 for the parts outside the CDR3, the full variable domain is DSGVTQTPKHLITATGQRVTLRCSPRSGDLSVYWYQQSLDQGLQFLIQYYNGEERAKGNILERFSAQQFPDLHSELNLSSLELGDSALYFCASSTRTGENSGANVLTFGAGSRLTVL.

The sample holds a few counts of this clone. V gene TRBV9 combines with J gene TRBJ2-1; 8 bases line up with TRBD2. Germline V gene data show CDR1 as SGDLS and CDR2 as YYNGEE. V gave up 3 bases and J gave up 5 bases; unmatched junction bases: 7. The CDR3 loop spans 15 amino acids. The CDR3 loop is CASSERGGRNNEQFF. The CDR3 DNA follows: TGTGCCAGCAGCGAACGGGGGGGCCGCAACAATGAGCAGTTCTTC. Full variable domain (rest looked up from reference TRBV9 and TRBJ2-1): DSGVTQTPKHLITATGQRVTLRCSPRSGDLSVYWYQQSLDQGLQFLIQYYNGEERAKGNILERFSAQQFPDLHSELNLSSLELGDSALYFCASSERGGRNNEQFFGPGTRLTVL.

This clone was detected ten times or more. This chain connects TRBV6-1 to TRBJ2-3, with 7 nucleotides matching TRBD1. Germline V gene lookup returns CDR1 MNHNS and CDR2 SASEGT. This CDR3 has 15 residues. V was clipped by 0 bases and J by 1 base; unmatched bases: 1. CDR3 DNA sequence: TGTGCCAGCAGTGAAGCAGGGGGCGGCACAGATACGCAGTATTTT. As protein: CASSEAGGGTDTQYF.

This clone was seen at least ten times. J is TRBJ1-4 and V is TRBV19; D may be TRBD1 (5 bases). Germline V gene lookup returns CDR1 LNHDA and CDR2 SQIVND (reference sequence). Trimming cost V 3 bases and J 7 bases, with 18 bases left between them. The CDR3 sequence is 16 residues long. The CDR3 reads CASSMVLGVRSEKLFF. The DNA of the CDR3 is TGTGCCAGTAGTATGGTTCTAGGGGTAAGGAGTGAAAAACTGTTTTTT.

The chain links TRBV5-1 to TRBJ2-6, with 8 bases lining up with TRBD1. V lost 0 bases to trimming and J lost 2 bases; unmatched junction nucleotides: 7. Germline V CDR1 and CDR2: SGHRS, YFSETQ. The CDR3 has 18 residues. The CDR3 region has the DNA TGCGCCAGCAGCTTGGCCAGGACAGGGACAACTGGGGCCAACGTCCTGACTTTC. It translates to CASSLARTGTTGANVLTF.

This sequence joins TRBV6-5 and TRBJ2-1; 9 bases fit TRBD1. In germline, CDR1 is MNHEY, CDR2 SVGAGI. The V segment lost 5 bases and the J segment 9 bases; nucleotides outside the gene matches: 11. This CDR3 comprises 15 residues. CDR3 amino acids: CASSNTGTGRGEQFF. CDR3 sequence (DNA): TGTGCCAGCAGTAACACCGGGACAGGGAGGGGTGAGCAGTTCTTC.

This clone was observed a few times. V gene TRBV10-3 combines with J gene TRBJ2-3, with D maybe TRBD1 (5 bases). Trimming took 9 bases from V and 7 from J, leaving 17 bases between them. The CDR3 runs to 13 residues. CDR1 ENHRY and CDR2 SYGVKD come from the germline V gene. CDR3 residues: CAITTENRNTQYF. Written as DNA, the CDR3 is TGTGCCATTACGACAGAAAATCGAAATACGCAGTATTTT.

This clone appeared a few times. The CDR3, as DNA: TGTGCCAGCAGTTCCCAGACAGGGGGCATGGGCTATGGCTACACCTTC. This translates into CASSSQTGGMGYGYTF. The V gene is TRBV28, the J gene TRBJ1-2, with 10 nucleotides matching TRBD1. With V trimmed by 4 bases and J by 4 bases, 9 bases remained unmatched. Looked up from germline, CDR1 is MDHEN and CDR2 is SYDVKM. CDR3 size: 16 residues.

This clone was observed a handful of times. CDR3 DNA sequence: TGTGCCAGCAGCCCCAACTTTGAGCGGGGGGCCTACAATGAGCAGTTCTTC. Its translation: CASSPNFERGAYNEQFF. This chain connects TRBV7-2 to TRBJ2-1; 9 bases map to TRBD2. Germline assignment: CDR1 SGHTA and CDR2 FQGNSA. The trim removed 5 bases at V and 2 bases at J, leaving 10 bases unmatched. This CDR3 spans 17 amino acids. Combining the CDR3 with reference TRBV7-2 and TRBJ2-1 gives the whole variable domain GAGVSQSPSNKVTEKGKDVELRCDPISGHTALYWYRQSLGQGLEFLIYFQGNSAPDKSGLPSDRFSAERTGGSVSTLTIQRTQQEDSAVYLCASSPNFERGAYNEQFFGPGTRLTVL.

This sequence joins TRBV6-1 and TRBJ2-6; 7 bases are shared with TRBD2. The CDR3 is 18 amino acids. V lost 3 bases and J lost 0; bases outside the gene matches: 8. Per germline, CDR1 MNHNS and CDR2 SASEGT. The CDR3 sequence is CASSEPGLPSSGANVLTF. The DNA for the CDR3 is TGTGCCAGCAGTGAGCCGGGACTACCCTCCTCTGGGGCCAACGTCCTGACTTTC.

About this clone itself: Other DNA sequences in this specimen translate into the identical CDR3. The rearrangement joins TRBV11-3 to TRBJ2-7, with 7 bases matching TRBD1. This CDR3 contains 13 residues. Germline values: CDR1 SGHNT, CDR2 YENEEA. V lost 5 bases to trimming and J lost 2 bases; unmatched junction nucleotides: 3. The CDR3: CASSRDSTYEQYF. DNA for the CDR3: TGTGCCAGCAGCCGGGACAGTACCTACGAGCAGTACTTC.

This chain links TRBV4-3 with TRBJ2-1; 7 bases agree with TRBD1. The V and J ends lost 0 bases and 7 bases, in that order; junction bases with no gene match: 9. The CDR3 runs to 16 residues. CDR1 and CDR2 (germline): LGHNA, YSLEER. The chain's CDR3 is CASSQDIGGIGNEQFF. CDR3 nucleotide sequence: TGCGCCAGCAGCCAAGATATAGGGGGCATAGGGAATGAGCAGTTCTTC.

The chain employs TRBV28 and TRBJ1-6, with 8 nucleotides matching TRBD1. Germline CDR1 is MDHEN and CDR2 is SYDVKM. This CDR3 spans 17 amino acids. The J segment lost 4 bases and the V segment lost 5 bases, leaving 10 bases of the junction unmatched. The CDR3 sequence: CASSVLRTGSYNSPLHF. Written as DNA, the CDR3 is TGTGCCAGCAGTGTCCTCAGGACAGGGTCTTATAATTCACCCCTCCACTTT.

In its sample, this clone was seen once. The chain employs TRBV7-2 and TRBJ1-2; 10 bases match TRBD1. Unmatched junction bases numbered 10, after V lost 5 bases and J lost 4 bases. CDR3 length equals 16 residues. Germline lookup yields CDR1 SGHTA and CDR2 FQGNSA. In nucleotides, the CDR3 is TGTGCCAGCAGCCTGCTCCCGGGACAGGGGACCTATGGCTACACCTTC. This sequence encodes CASSLLPGQGTYGYTF.

The chain is built from TRBV28 and TRBJ2-1; 10 bases map to TRBD2. In germline, CDR1 is MDHEN, CDR2 SYDVKM. The CDR3 has 15 residues. V trimming: 3 bases; J trimming: 8 bases; junction bases outside the gene matches: 7. The CDR3 region has the DNA TGTGCCAGCAGTTTGAACCTAGCGGGGGTGGATGAGCAGTTCTTC. The encoded protein is CASSLNLAGVDEQFF.

This chain connects TRBV18 to TRBJ2-3; TRBD1 agrees at 7 bases. Looked up from germline, CDR1 is KGHSH and CDR2 is LQKENI. This CDR3 is 14 amino acids long. Trimming cost V 5 bases and J 6 bases; bases outside gene matches: 8. The CDR3 coding sequence is TGTGCCAGCTCATCGCGACAGGGCGCGGATACGCAGTATTTT. It is translated as CASSSRQGADTQYF.

J is TRBJ1-2 and V is TRBV5-6; D unresolved. CDR1 SGHDT and CDR2 YYEEEE come from the germline V gene. The CDR3 spans 12 residues. The V and J ends lost 0 bases and 8 bases respectively, with 8 bases between them. The CDR3 DNA is TGTGCCAGCAGCTTGGGTCCCGAGGGCTACACCTTC. It codes for CASSLGPEGYTF.

The V gene is TRBV27, the J gene TRBJ2-3; 11 nucleotides agree with TRBD1. V lost 2 bases to trimming and J lost 2 bases; unmatched junction nucleotides: 6. The CDR3 is 17 residues long. Germline loops: CDR1 MNHEY, CDR2 SMNVEV (reference sequence). CDR3 in amino acids: CASSLGTGGRYTDTQYF. CDR3 DNA: TGTGCCAGCAGTTTAGGGACAGGGGGGCGATACACAGATACGCAGTATTTT.

The genes are TRBV7-2 and TRBJ2-2; weak D call: TRBD2 (6 bases). Germline CDR1 SGHTA, CDR2 FQGNSA. The CDR3 is 16 amino acids. Trimming shortened V by 1 base and J by 2 bases, and 11 bases separated the two germline ends. The CDR3: CASSLVGGDNTGELFF. For the CDR3, the DNA is TGTGCCAGCAGCTTAGTCGGCGGGGATAACACCGGGGAGCTGTTTTTT.